A selection of T cell receptor beta chains follows, all from one sample in a study of metastatic and nonmetastatic thyroid tumors. MiXCR re-clonotyped the PCR reads for TCRdb. The table records about 6,200 clones, roughly 29% of them present only once. Sequencing was carried out using adjacent normal tissue. The receptors here all came from a female donor with papillary thyroid cancer or a benign thyroid nodule (not recorded which). Some clones in this sample may be carry-over from other donors' samples. The CDR3 runs from the conserved cysteine through the conserved F or W. D genes are given only for firm matches. The listing skips clone size in some rows; elsewhere it reads once, few, many or a size class.

V: TRBV20-1
size: NA
D: NA
J: TRBJ1-2
CDR3: CSARAGRAGGYTF
DNA: TGCAGTGCTAGAGCTGGCAGGGCGGGTGGCTACACCTTC

V: TRBV28
size: NA
D: NA
J: TRBJ1-1
CDR3: CASSLVWTEAFF
DNA: TGTGCCAGCAGCTTAGTGTGGACTGAAGCTTTCTTT

V: TRBV10-2
size: NA
D: NA
J: TRBJ2-2
CDR3: CASSVRRGSSGELFF
DNA: TGCGCCAGCAGTGTACGGCGTGGATCCTCCGGGGAGCTGTTTTTT

V: TRBV6-5
size: NA
D: TRBD2
J: TRBJ2-2
CDR3: CASSYRGVRGTVGELFF
DNA: TGTGCCAGCAGTTACCGCGGGGTGCGGGGGACGGTCGGGGAGCTGTTTTTT

V: TRBV27
size: NA
D: TRBD1
J: TRBJ1-2
CDR3: CASSPAGTANYGYTF
DNA: TGTGCCAGCAGTCCTGCCGGGACAGCTAACTATGGCTACACCTTC

V: TRBV30
size: few
D: NA
J: TRBJ1-2
CDR3: CAWFEMGPKGSYGYTF
DNA: TGTGCCTGGTTCGAAATGGGCCCCAAGGGCTCCTATGGCTACACCTTC

V: TRBV7-9
size: few
D: NA
J: TRBJ1-2
CDR3: CASSPDRGDYGYTF
DNA: TGTGCCAGCAGCCCGGACAGAGGGGACTATGGCTACACCTTC

V: TRBV7-9
size: NA
D: TRBD1
J: TRBJ2-1
CDR3: CASSLGDREQFF
DNA: TGTGCCAGCAGCTTAGGGGACAGAGAGCAGTTCTTC

V: TRBV5-1
size: once
D: TRBD2
J: TRBJ2-7
CDR3: CASTWTSGANEQYF
DNA: TGCGCCAGCACCTGGACTAGCGGTGCCAACGAGCAGTACTTC

V: TRBV2
size: few
D: TRBD1
J: TRBJ2-7
CDR3: CASRPTGSVSYEQYF
DNA: TGTGCCAGCAGACCGACAGGGTCAGTGTCCTACGAGCAGTACTTC

V: TRBV7-9
size: NA
D: NA
J: TRBJ2-2
CDR3: CASNHDGELFF
DNA: TGTGCCAGCAACCACGACGGGGAGCTGTTTTTT

V: TRBV7-2
size: NA
D: NA
J: TRBJ2-1
CDR3: CASSFVGPGNEQFF
DNA: TGTGCCAGCAGCTTCGTAGGCCCCGGGAATGAGCAGTTCTTC

V: TRBV5-4
size: few
D: TRBD1
J: TRBJ2-1
CDR3: CASSLGVWGQVGWGEQFF
DNA: TGTGCCAGCAGCTTGGGTGTTTGGGGACAGGTTGGGTGGGGAGAGCAGTTCTTC

V: TRBV7-2
size: NA
D: TRBD1
J: TRBJ2-7
CDR3: CASSIPGTGVYEQYF
DNA: TGTGCCAGCAGTATTCCCGGGACAGGGGTTTACGAGCAGTACTTC

V: TRBV3-1
size: few
D: NA
J: TRBJ2-6
CDR3: CASSQGGANVLTF
DNA: TGTGCCAGCAGCCAAGGTGGGGCCAACGTCCTGACTTTC

V: TRBV5-8
size: once
D: NA
J: TRBJ1-1
CDR3: CASSFSGGSVEAFF
DNA: TGTGCCAGCAGCTTTTCGGGCGGCTCCGTTGAAGCTTTCTTT

V: TRBV6-2/TRBV6-3
size: NA
D: NA
J: TRBJ1-1
CDR3: CASSYSGVGRTEAFF
DNA: TGTGCCAGCAGTTACTCCGGAGTGGGGAGGACTGAAGCTTTCTTT

V: TRBV2
size: few
D: NA
J: TRBJ2-3
CDR3: CASSGSPWDTQYF
DNA: TGTGCCAGCTCTGGATCTCCGTGGGATACGCAGTATTTT

V: TRBV7-3
size: NA
D: NA
J: TRBJ2-2
CDR3: CASSRQAGELFF
DNA: TGTGCCAGCAGCCGACAGGCCGGGGAGCTGTTTTTT

V: TRBV11-2
size: NA
D: NA
J: TRBJ1-2
CDR3: CASSTYTGGDSYGYTF
DNA: TGTGCCAGCAGCACGTATACAGGAGGGGATAGCTATGGCTACACCTTC

V: TRBV19
size: few
D: NA
J: TRBJ1-2
CDR3: CASSPPLGGDYGYTF
DNA: TGTGCCAGTAGTCCGCCGTTAGGGGGGGACTATGGCTACACCTTC

V: TRBV6-9
size: NA
D: NA
J: TRBJ1-5
CDR3: CASSYFTRAGPQHF
DNA: TGTGCCAGCAGTTATTTCACACGGGCTGGTCCCCAGCATTTT

V: TRBV2
size: NA
D: NA
J: TRBJ1-1
CDR3: CASSEPGRGEWVMNTEAFF
DNA: TGTGCCAGCAGTGAACCCGGGAGGGGAGAGTGGGTGATGAACACTGAAGCTTTCTTT

V: TRBV5-1
size: few
D: NA
J: TRBJ2-7
CDR3: CASSLDQRWYEQYF
DNA: TGCGCCAGCAGCTTGGACCAGCGTTGGTACGAGCAGTACTTC

V: TRBV6-5
size: large
D: NA
J: TRBJ1-2
CDR3: CASSYARTPNYGYTF
DNA: TGTGCCAGCAGTTACGCACGGACACCGAACTATGGCTACACCTTC

V: TRBV5-1
size: NA
D: TRBD1
J: TRBJ2-7
CDR3: CASRPGQGTEQYF
DNA: TGCGCCAGCAGGCCGGGACAGGGAACCGAGCAGTACTTC

V: TRBV28
size: NA
D: NA
J: TRBJ2-7
CDR3: CASSFEVSYEQYF
DNA: TGTGCCAGCAGTTTTGAGGTCTCCTACGAGCAGTACTTC